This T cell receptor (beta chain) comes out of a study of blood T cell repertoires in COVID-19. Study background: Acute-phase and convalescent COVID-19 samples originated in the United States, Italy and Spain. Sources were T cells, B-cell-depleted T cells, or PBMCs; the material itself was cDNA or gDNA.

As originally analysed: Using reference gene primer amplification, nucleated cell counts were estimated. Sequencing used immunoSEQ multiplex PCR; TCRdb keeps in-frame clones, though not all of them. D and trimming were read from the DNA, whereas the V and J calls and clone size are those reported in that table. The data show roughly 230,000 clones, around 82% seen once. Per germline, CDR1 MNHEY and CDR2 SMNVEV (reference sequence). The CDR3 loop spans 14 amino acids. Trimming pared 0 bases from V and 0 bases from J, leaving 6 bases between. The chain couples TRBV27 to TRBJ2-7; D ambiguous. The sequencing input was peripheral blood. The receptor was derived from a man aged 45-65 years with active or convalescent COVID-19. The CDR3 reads CASSLSPSSYEQYF. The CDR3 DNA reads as TGTGCCAGCAGTTTATCACCGAGCTCCTACGAGCAGTACTTC.